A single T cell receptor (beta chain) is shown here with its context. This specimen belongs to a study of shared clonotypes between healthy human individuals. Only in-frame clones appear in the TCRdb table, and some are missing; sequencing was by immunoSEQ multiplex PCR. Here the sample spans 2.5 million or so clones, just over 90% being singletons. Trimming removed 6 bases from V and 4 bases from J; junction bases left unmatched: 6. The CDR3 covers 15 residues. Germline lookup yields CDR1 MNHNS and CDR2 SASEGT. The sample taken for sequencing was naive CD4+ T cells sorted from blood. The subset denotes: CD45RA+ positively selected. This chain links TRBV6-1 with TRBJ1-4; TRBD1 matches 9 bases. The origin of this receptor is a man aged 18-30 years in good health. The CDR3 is CASRTRQGDNEKLFF. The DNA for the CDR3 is TGTGCCAGCAGAACGCGACAGGGGGATAATGAAAAACTGTTTTTT.